This TCR beta chain was recorded in a study of T cell changes during pregnancy in multiple sclerosis. The method was immunoSEQ multiplex PCR; TCRdb's version includes in-frame clones alone and lacks a portion of them. The sample consists of roughly 53,000 clones, 85% to 95% of them appearing once. The clonotype comes from a female donor with multiple sclerosis, enrolled in a pregnancy study. The material sequenced was CD4+ T cells from peripheral blood mononuclear cells, taken in the third trimester of pregnancy.

The chain's CDR3 is CASSLNPRGSGNTIYF. The CDR3 DNA sequence: TGTGCCAGCAGCTTAAATCCTAGGGGGTCTGGAAACACCATATATTTT. The chain combines TRBV7-8 with TRBJ1-3; D is perhaps TRBD1 (6 bases). V was clipped by 2 bases and J by 1 base, with 12 bases between them. Germline values: CDR1 SGHVS, CDR2 FQNEAQ. The CDR3 consists of 16 residues. Full variable domain (rest looked up from reference TRBV7-8 and TRBJ1-3): GAGVSQSPRYKVAKRGQDVALRCDPISGHVSLFWYQQALGQGPEFLTYFQNEAQLDKSGLPSDRFFAERPEGSVSTLKIQRTQQEDSAVYLCASSLNPRGSGNTIYFGEGSWLTVV.